A single sample gave rise to the 27 T cell receptor beta chains below, sequenced in a study of T cell repertoires in cytomegalovirus infection. One entry per CDR3 protein results from TCRdb running MiXCR on the reads. The top ten hold around 14% of the sample, which has around 300,000 distinct CDR3 sequences, roughly 26% seen once. Sequenced material: PBMCs. These receptors all come from a human donor in good health (CMV status not recorded). Some clones in this sample may be carry-over from other donors' samples.

This clonotype was recorded a few times. The J gene is TRBJ2-7, the V gene TRBV6-2 or TRBV6-3; possibly TRBD1 for D (5 bases). The CDR3 is 13 residues long. The V and J ends lost 5 bases and 3 bases respectively, with 11 bases between them. Per germline, CDR1 MNHEY and CDR2 SVGEGT. The CDR3 DNA reads as TGTGCCAGCAGTGTCCCCAGGGTCTACGAGCAGTACTTC. It specifies CASSVPRVYEQYF.

This clonotype was seen more than once but under ten times. The J gene is TRBJ1-1, the V gene TRBV28, with D unresolved. Between the trimmed V and J ends, which lost 2 bases and 4 bases, there was a span of 14 bases. From germline, CDR1 is MDHEN and CDR2 SYDVKM. CDR3 length: 15 residues. Here the CDR3 reads CASSLGGTRLTEAFF. CDR3 coding DNA: TGTGCCAGCAGTTTAGGTGGTACTAGGCTCACTGAAGCTTTCTTT.

The chain links TRBV7-3 to TRBJ2-1; D not resolved. The CDR3 consists of 14 residues. CDR1 and CDR2 (germline): SGHTA, FQGTGA. V shed 1 base and J shed 6 bases, with 10 bases lying between them. The CDR3 sequence: CASSLMAQSNEQFF. The CDR3 nucleotides are TGTGCCAGCAGCTTAATGGCCCAATCCAATGAGCAGTTCTTC.

This rearrangement joins TRBV19 to TRBJ2-1; 10 nucleotides agree with TRBD2. The junction had 5 bases not matched to a gene; V was cut back by 5 bases and J by 7 bases. CDR1 and CDR2 (germline): LNHDA, SQIVND (reference sequence). The CDR3 has 14 amino acids. CDR3 sequence (DNA): TGTGCCAGTAGTCTGACTAGCGGGTTGAATGAGCAGTTCTTC. It is translated as CASSLTSGLNEQFF.

This clonotype was seen a few times. The genes are TRBV7-9 and TRBJ2-7, with 13 positions matching TRBD2. The V gene's germline CDR1 is SEHNR and CDR2 FQNEAQ (reference sequence). Trimming cost V 5 bases and J 8 bases; bases outside gene matches: 3. The CDR3 consists of 13 residues. The CDR3 here is CASSPGTSGKQYF. The CDR3 coding sequence is TGTGCCAGCAGCCCCGGGACTAGCGGGAAGCAGTACTTC.

This chain joins TRBV20-1 and TRBJ1-6; 7 nucleotides match TRBD1. The CDR3 is 16 residues long. In germline, CDR1 is DFQATT, CDR2 SNEGSKA (reference sequence). V lost 0 bases to trimming and J lost 3 bases; unmatched junction nucleotides: 5. The CDR3 coding sequence is TGCAGTGCTAGAGATCCCCGACAGGGCTATAATTCACCCCTCCACTTT. Its translation is CSARDPRQGYNSPLHF.

The chain couples TRBV4-3 to TRBJ1-5; TRBD1 agrees at 7 bases. The CDR3 is 16 amino acids. The trim removed 0 bases at V and 5 bases at J, leaving 7 bases unmatched. Germline lookup yields CDR1 LGHNA and CDR2 YSLEER. The CDR3 nucleotides are TGCGCCAGCAGCCAAGATACAGGGGAGATGTATCAGCCCCAGCATTTT. Amino acid sequence: CASSQDTGEMYQPQHF.

The genes are TRBV6-2 or TRBV6-3 and TRBJ2-3; D is possibly TRBD1 (6 bases). Trimming left V 0 bases short and J 2 bases short, with 12 bases between. The V gene's germline CDR1 is MNHEY and CDR2 SVGEGT. CDR3 length: 16 amino acids. In DNA form, the CDR3 reads TGTGCCAGCAGTTACTCGGACCGGGACAACACAGATACGCAGTATTTT. The encoded protein is CASSYSDRDNTDTQYF.

This clonotype was seen ten or more times. The CDR3, as DNA: TGTGCCAGCAAAGAGAGGGATGAGCAGTTCTTC. Translation: CASKERDEQFF. The gene calls are TRBV6-2 or TRBV6-3 and TRBJ2-1, with D possibly matching TRBD2 (5 bases). With 7 bases removed from V and 8 bases from J, the gap between germline ends came to 9 bases. Germline assignment: CDR1 MNHEY and CDR2 SVGEGT. This CDR3 contains 11 residues.

This clonotype has at least ten counts. This sequence joins TRBV5-1 and TRBJ1-5, with D possibly TRBD1 on 5 matching bases. Germline lookup yields CDR1 SGHRS and CDR2 YFSETQ. Trimming cost V 4 bases and J 1 base, with 9 bases left between them. This CDR3 has 14 residues. The CDR3 here is CASSPGQSNQPQHF. The CDR3 DNA reads as TGCGCCAGCAGCCCCGGACAAAGCAATCAGCCCCAGCATTTT.

This clonotype has a count of ten or more. The chain employs TRBV7-6 and TRBJ2-2; 8 nucleotides line up with TRBD1. This CDR3 contains 18 residues. Germline-derived CDR1 and CDR2 are SGHVS and FNYEAQ. Losses at the gene ends were 1 base for V and 1 base for J; bases not matched to a gene: 8. Here the CDR3 reads CASSLGVRGQGNTGELFF. Here the CDR3 DNA reads TGTGCCAGCAGCTTAGGCGTACGAGGACAGGGGAACACCGGGGAGCTGTTTTTT. The full variable domain, completed using reference TRBV7-6 and TRBJ2-2, is GAGVSQSPRYKVTKRGQDVALRCDPISGHVSLYWYRQALGQGPEFLTYFNYEAQQDKSGLPNDRFSAERPEGSISTLTIQRTEQRDSAMYRCASSLGVRGQGNTGELFFGEGSRLTVL.

The CDR3 nucleotides read TGTGCCAGCAGTGACCCGGGACTAGCGGTTGTAGATGAGCAGTTCTTC. Translating gives CASSDPGLAVVDEQFF. The chain has TRBV6-4 and TRBJ2-1, with TRBD2 matching over 11 bases. V was clipped by 2 bases and J by 8 bases; unmatched bases: 8. Germline V lookup: CDR1 MRHNA, CDR2 SNTAGT. This CDR3 region has 16 residues.

This sequence joins TRBV5-1 and TRBJ2-5; 10 nucleotides align to TRBD1. V dropped 1 base and J dropped 4; count of bases not matched to a gene: 7. Germline CDR1 is SGHRS and CDR2 is YFSETQ. This CDR3 is built from 16 residues. The CDR3 loop reads CASSLQGQGSSETQYF. The DNA for the CDR3 is TGCGCCAGCAGCTTGCAGGGACAGGGGTCCTCAGAGACCCAGTACTTC.

V is TRBV6-2 or TRBV6-3 and J is TRBJ1-4; D might be TRBD1 (5 bases). The CDR3 has 16 residues. Trimming removed 6 bases from V and 6 bases from J, with 20 bases in between. Germline lookup yields CDR1 MNHEY and CDR2 SVGEGT. CDR3 in amino acids: CASRPTRGAEDEKLFF. The CDR3 DNA follows: TGTGCCAGCAGGCCAACGCGAGGGGCAGAGGATGAAAAACTGTTTTTT.

This chain joins TRBV5-1 and TRBJ1-5; no definite D call. CDR1 SGHRS and CDR2 YFSETQ come from the germline V gene. Trimming removed 4 bases from V and 4 bases from J, with 9 bases in between. The CDR3 is 13 residues long. CDR3 residues: CASSQDANQPQHF. The CDR3 coding sequence is TGCGCCAGCAGCCAGGACGCAAATCAGCCCCAGCATTTT.

J is TRBJ2-1 and V is TRBV14; D is possibly TRBD2 (8 bases). Germline V gene sequence: CDR1 SGHDN, CDR2 FVKESK. Trimming took off 4 bases at V and 0 bases at J, with 25 bases between the two ends. This CDR3 region has 20 residues. CDR3 bases: TGTGCCAGCAGCCCAGGATGGACAGGCCTCAGCGGGAGCTCCTACAATGAGCAGTTCTTC. Amino acids: CASSPGWTGLSGSSYNEQFF. The whole variable domain, filled in from reference TRBV14 and TRBJ2-1, reads EAGVTQFPSHSVIEKGQTVTLRCDPISGHDNLYWYRRVMGKEIKFLLHFVKESKQDESGMPNNRFLAERTGGTYSTLKVQPAELEDSGVYFCASSPGWTGLSGSSYNEQFFGPGTRLTVL.

This chain links TRBV29-1 with TRBJ2-1; D ambiguous. CDR3 length equals 14 residues. The germline V and J ends were trimmed by 0 bases and 0 bases, with 6 bases remaining between them. Germline loops: CDR1 SQVTM, CDR2 ANQGSEA. CDR3 sequence: CSVEDNYSYNEQFF. The CDR3 coding sequence is TGCAGCGTTGAAGACAACTACTCCTACAATGAGCAGTTCTTC.

The chain couples TRBV20-1 to TRBJ1-6; 7 bases align to TRBD1. Trimming cost V 5 bases and J 7 bases; bases outside gene matches: 2. From germline, CDR1 is DFQATT and CDR2 SNEGSKA (reference sequence). The length of the CDR3 is 12 residues. The CDR3 nucleotides read TGCAGTGCTCAGGGGGTGAATTCACCCCTCCACTTT. Its protein is CSAQGVNSPLHF.

This clonotype occurred a few times. V gene TRBV5-1 combines with J gene TRBJ2-7; D is possibly TRBD1 (6 bases). The CDR3 spans 14 residues. Germline CDR1 reads SGHRS; CDR2 reads YFSETQ. Deletions cut 0 bases from V and 4 bases from J, with 11 bases between. In DNA form, the CDR3 reads TGCGCCAGCAGCTTGGACAGGGTTTCGTACGAGCAGTACTTC. Encoded protein: CASSLDRVSYEQYF.

The chain employs TRBV29-1 and TRBJ2-1, with 8 bases identical to TRBD2. CDR1 and CDR2 from the germline V gene are SQVTM and ANQGSEA. Trimming at V came to 5 bases and at J to 9 bases, leaving 9 bases not matched to a gene. The CDR3 length is 13 residues. Here the CDR3 DNA reads TGCAGCGTTAGCGGGACTAGTCGGACTGAGCAGTTCTTC. Translating gives CSVSGTSRTEQFF.

Only a few counts were recorded for this clonotype. V is TRBV2 and J is TRBJ1-1; 7 bases are a match to TRBD1. CDR3 length equals 13 residues. V lost 4 bases, J lost 4 bases, and 3 bases stayed unmatched. Germline values: CDR1 SNHLY, CDR2 FYNNEI. Here the CDR3 reads CASSATGATEAFF. CDR3 coding DNA: TGTGCCAGCAGTGCCACAGGGGCCACTGAAGCTTTCTTT.

This clonotype was detected ten times or more. The junction departs from germline at one end; a sequencing error may be responsible. J is TRBJ2-1 and V is TRBV6-2 or TRBV6-3; a possible D gene is TRBD2 (9 bases). Germline CDR1 and CDR2: MNHEY and SVGEGT. The CDR3 covers 20 residues. The CDR3 DNA follows: TGTGCCAGCAGTCACTCCAAGGACAGGGTTAATAGCGGGAGAAGCAATGAGCAGTTCTTC. Translated: CASSHSKDRVNSGRSNEQFF.

This clonotype was observed at least ten times. The chain employs TRBV7-2 and TRBJ1-1; no definite D call. The CDR3 extends over 12 amino acids. Germline V gives CDR1 SGHTA, CDR2 FQGNSA. Trimming removed 3 bases from V and 9 bases from J, with 11 bases in between. The CDR3 spells CASSFPGPQAFF. In nucleotides, the CDR3 is TGTGCCAGCAGCTTTCCCGGGCCACAAGCTTTCTTT.

The V call is TRBV12-3 or TRBV12-4, the J call TRBJ2-3; no definite D call. There are 13 residues in the CDR3. The germline V and J ends were trimmed by 2 bases and 2 bases, with 5 bases remaining between them. This chain's CDR3 is CASSLHHTDTQYF. DNA for the CDR3: TGTGCCAGCAGTTTACACCACACAGATACGCAGTATTTT.

Many counts were recorded for this clonotype. A junction end diverges from the germline sequence, so it may reflect a read error. The V call is TRBV7-7, the J call TRBJ2-7, with 12 bases that match TRBD2. The CDR3 is made up of 15 amino acids. Germline V gene data show CDR1 as SSHAT and CDR2 as FNYEAQ (reference sequence). The DNA of the CDR3 is TGTGCTAGCAGCGTGACTAGCGGGGGCACCTACGAGCAGTACTTC. The encoded protein is CASSVTSGGTYEQYF.

J is TRBJ1-2 and V is TRBV29-1; D ambiguous. The germline gives CDR1 SQVTM, CDR2 ANQGSEA. The V end lost 2 bases, the J end lost 7 bases, and 2 bases lay between the germline ends. The CDR3 covers 9 residues. The chain's CDR3 is CSVEFGYTF. CDR3 nucleotides: TGCAGCGTTGAATTTGGCTACACCTTC.

This clonotype was seen a handful of times. The V gene is TRBV28, the J gene TRBJ1-5; no definite D call. The CDR3 contains 17 residues. CDR1 MDHEN and CDR2 SYDVKM come from the germline V gene. Between the trimmed V and J ends, which lost 5 bases and 1 base, there was a span of 18 bases. The CDR3: CASSRVGPLRSNQPQHF. As DNA, the CDR3 is TGTGCCAGCAGTCGGGTGGGCCCACTTAGGAGCAATCAGCCCCAGCATTTT. The complete variable domain, with remaining parts taken from reference TRBV28 and TRBJ1-5, reads DVKVTQSSRYLVKRTGEKVFLECVQDMDHENMFWYRQDPGLGLRLIYFSYDVKMKEKGDIPEGYSVSREKKERFSLILESASTNQTSMYLCASSRVGPLRSNQPQHFGDGTRLSIL.